This TCR beta chain was profiled in a study of blood T cell repertoires in COVID-19. For the study at large: Acute and convalescent COVID-19 samples came from the United States, Italy and Spain. The analysed material was cDNA or gDNA that came from T cells, B-cell-depleted T cells, or PBMCs.

Authors' processing steps: The authors estimated nucleated cell counts from reference gene primer amplification. Measured with immunoSEQ multiplex PCR; TCRdb has only the in-frame clones, and not every one. The V and J calls and the clone size are those of that table, but D and trimming were determined from the DNA. Of 70,000 to 95,000 clones in the sample, 81% are singletons; the top ten hold about 20%. CDR1 SQVTM and CDR2 ANQGSEA come from the germline V gene. Between the trimmed V and J ends, which lost 6 bases and 0 bases, there was a span of 15 bases. The CDR3 has 15 amino acids. This clonotype was sampled from a woman aged 70-85 years with acute or convalescent COVID-19. Sequencing used peripheral blood. The J gene is TRBJ2-1, the V gene TRBV29-1; possibly TRBD1 for D (6 bases). DNA for the CDR3: TGCAGCGTCTCCAGGGGTCCTGGCTCCTACAATGAGCAGTTCTTC. It specifies CSVSRGPGSYNEQFF.